This T cell receptor (beta chain) is from a study of tumor and adjacent non-tumor tissue in lung cancer. Study overall: The patients, 10 or so men and roughly 5 women, were 31 to 76 with stage I to III disease.

Study findings and constraints: In normal lung, the top 100 clones were significantly more dominant than in tumor.

The template was RNA from unsorted bulk tissue. The normal lung tissue was taken more than 3 cm from the tumor edge. Three rounds of nested PCR, following a modified ARM-PCR protocol, produced the TCRbeta library. A single record per CDR3 protein comes from TCRdb applying MiXCR to the multiplex PCR reads. The sample holds over 100,000 distinct CDR3 sequences, 62% seen once. As for this clonotype: Its matching antigen is unknown.

V was trimmed by 4 bases and J by 3 bases, leaving 15 bases between them. Germline CDR1 KGHSH, CDR2 LQKENI. There are 15 residues in the CDR3. This chain uses TRBV18 with TRBJ1-2; the D gene is possibly TRBD1 (5 bases). The sequenced sample was distant non-tumor lung tissue. The sequence derives from a man in his fifties or sixties with non-small cell lung cancer. The CDR3 loop is CASSLPPDSDYGYTF. In DNA form, the CDR3 reads TGTGCCAGCTCACTCCCGCCAGACAGCGACTATGGCTACACCTTC.